The rows below give T cell receptor beta chains drawn from one sample of a study of OX40 agonist ivuxolimab in advanced cancers. Assay used: immunoSEQ multiplex PCR; TCRdb lists only in-frame clones, some missing. In the table there are around 80,000 clones, 70% to 90% of which are singletons. The sample in question was CD4+ or CD8+ T cells sorted from blood, obtained in a trial of the OX40 agonist ivuxolimab. These receptor sequences come from an adult with an advanced solid tumor such as melanoma, head and neck, liver or kidney cancer. CDR3s include the opening cysteine and the closing phenylalanine or tryptophan. D genes are given only for firm matches. Clone sizes are given selectively: once, few, many, or a class where the clone is expanded.

j_call clone_size v_call d_call cdr3_nt cdr3_aa
TRBJ2-3 few TRBV28 TRBD2 TGTGCCAGCAGTAGACTAGCGGGGGGGCCAGGCACAGATACGCAGTATTTT CASSRLAGGPGTDTQYF
TRBJ1-1 NA TRBV5-1 NA TGCGCCAGCAGCGGTTCGGGGGGGATCGCTGAAGCTTTCTTT CASSGSGGIAEAFF
TRBJ1-6 NA TRBV7-2 NA TGTGCCAGCAGCTCGACCATCTGGGACTTGGGGTATAATTCACCCCTCCACTTT CASSSTIWDLGYNSPLHF
TRBJ2-3 NA TRBV7-3 TRBD1 TGTGCCAGCAGCGAGGCGAGGGACAGTATTACAGATACGCAGTATTTT CASSEARDSITDTQYF
TRBJ2-6 NA TRBV30 NA TGTGCCTGGAAGACCGGGACAATCTTCCTTGGGGGAGACTCTGGGGCCAACGTCCTGACTTTC CAWKTGTIFLGGDSGANVLTF
TRBJ2-2 NA TRBV19 NA TGTGCCAGTAGTATTTCAGGTCGCGTTAGGGGGGAGCTGTTTTTT CASSISGRVRGELFF
TRBJ1-1 NA TRBV6-5 NA TGTGCCAGCAGAGGGACGGTGAACACTGAAGCTTTCTTT CASRGTVNTEAFF
TRBJ1-1 NA TRBV5-4 NA TGTGCCAGCAGCTTCGGGGGCCGGTGGGACACTGAAGCTTTCTTT CASSFGGRWDTEAFF
TRBJ2-5 NA TRBV10-3 TRBD2 TGTGCCATCAGTGAGTCGAAGAGTAGCGGGGGGGCACGGGAGACCCAGTACTTC CAISESKSSGGARETQYF
TRBJ1-5 NA TRBV5-1 NA TGCGCCAGCAGCCCAGACGACATGGGCAATCAGCCCCAGCATTTT CASSPDDMGNQPQHF
TRBJ1-1 NA TRBV6-5 NA TGTGCCAGCAGTACAAGACACAGTTTTGAAGCTTTCTTT CASSTRHSFEAFF
TRBJ2-4 NA TRBV11-2 NA TGTGCCAGCAGCTTTCTCACGGATGGGGGCATTCAGTACTTC CASSFLTDGGIQYF
TRBJ1-5 NA TRBV5-1 TRBD1 TGCGCCAGCAGCTTGGGGACAGGGGGAAGCAATCAGCCCCAGCATTTT CASSLGTGGSNQPQHF
TRBJ1-3 few TRBV12-5 NA TGTGCTAGTGGTTTGGTACCGGGACAATACTCTGGAAACACCATATATTTT CASGLVPGQYSGNTIYF
TRBJ2-4 NA TRBV18 TRBD2 TGTGCCAGCTCACCAACCAGCGGGAGGTTCGTAAACATTCAGTACTTC CASSPTSGRFVNIQYF
TRBJ2-5 NA TRBV5-1 TRBD1 TGCGCCAGCAGCACCGGACAGGGGCCGGGAGAGACCCAGTACTTC CASSTGQGPGETQYF
TRBJ1-1 NA TRBV11-3 NA TGTGCCAGCAGCTTACCGATCGATTCCCGGACAGTGAACACTGAAGCTTTCTTT CASSLPIDSRTVNTEAFF
TRBJ2-1 NA TRBV7-2 TRBD2 TGTGCCAGCAGCTCGCAGCGGGGGGGGTACAATGAGCAGTTCTTC CASSSQRGGYNEQFF
TRBJ2-2 once TRBV5-4 NA TGTGCCAGCAGCTTGGGTGGGGGGAGCGACAACACCGGGGAGCTGTTTTTT CASSLGGGSDNTGELFF
TRBJ1-5 NA TRBV10-3 NA TGTGCCATCAGGCCAGGGGCTGGGCAGCCCCAGCATTTT CAIRPGAGQPQHF
TRBJ1-5 NA TRBV6-1 TRBD1 TGTGCCAGCAGTGTCCGGGGACAGGGGGACCAGCCCCAGCATTTT CASSVRGQGDQPQHF
TRBJ1-5 NA TRBV7-2 NA TGTGCCAGCAGCTTAGGGGCTCAGCCCCAGCATTTT CASSLGAQPQHF
TRBJ2-2 NA TRBV29-1 NA TGCAGCGACAAAGACGGCACCGGGGAGCTGTTTTTT CSDKDGTGELFF
TRBJ1-3 NA TRBV7-6 NA TGTGCCAGCAGCACTGAACGGTTCTCTGGAAACACCATATATTTT CASSTERFSGNTIYF
TRBJ1-2 NA TRBV6-1 NA TGTGCCAGCGTACCTTGGCAGGACTATGGCTACACCTTC CASVPWQDYGYTF
TRBJ1-2 NA TRBV18 TRBD1 TGTGCCAGCTCAACGGGACAGGGCTATGGCTATGGCTACACCTTC CASSTGQGYGYGYTF
TRBJ2-1 NA TRBV6-5 NA TGTGCCAGTGGGAGGCGAGATGAGCAGTTCTTC CASGRRDEQFF
TRBJ2-2 NA TRBV4-2 NA TGTGCCAGCAGCCAAGATATGGTAGCGGCCACCGGGGAGCTGTTTTTT CASSQDMVAATGELFF
TRBJ2-3 NA TRBV6-5 NA TGTGCCAGCAGTTACGCGGCAGGGGCAACAGATACGCAGTATTTT CASSYAAGATDTQYF
TRBJ1-3 NA TRBV18 NA TGTGCCAGCTCACCGGACAGCTCTGGAAACACCATATATTTT CASSPDSSGNTIYF
TRBJ2-2 NA TRBV7-9 NA TGTGCCAGCAGCTTACAAGATTACACCGGGGAGCTGTTTTTT CASSLQDYTGELFF
TRBJ2-7 NA TRBV2 TRBD1 TGTGCCAGCAGTGGTGGGACAGGGGGCTTTTACGAGCAGTACTTC CASSGGTGGFYEQYF
TRBJ2-1 NA TRBV2 NA TGTGCCAGCAGTAGTACATTCTCCTACAATGAGCAGTTCTTC CASSSTFSYNEQFF
TRBJ2-7 NA TRBV4-2 NA TGTGCCAGCAGCCAAGAAAGGGCCTACGAGCAGTACTTC CASSQERAYEQYF
TRBJ2-2 NA TRBV18 NA TGTGCCAGCTCAGGGACGATCGACGGGGAGCTGTTTTTT CASSGTIDGELFF
TRBJ1-2 NA TRBV19 NA TGTGCCAGTAGTATAGCTAATCTTGGGGAAGGAATGAATGGCTACACCTTC CASSIANLGEGMNGYTF
TRBJ2-3 NA TRBV7-9 TRBD2 TGTGCCAGCAGCTTAGCCCGTAGCGGGGACACAGATACGCAGTATTTT CASSLARSGDTDTQYF
TRBJ2-3 NA TRBV7-2 NA TGTGCCAGCAGCTTTTTTACAGATACGCAGTATTTT CASSFFTDTQYF
TRBJ2-7 NA TRBV18 NA TGTGCCAGCTCACCAAGATACATCTTAGACGAGCAGTACTTC CASSPRYILDEQYF
TRBJ1-5 NA TRBV7-2 NA TGTGCCAGCAGCCCCCGCATAAACTGGGGGGACCCCCAGCATTTT CASSPRINWGDPQHF
TRBJ2-3 NA TRBV27 TRBD1 TGTGCCAGCAGTTACAGGGGGACAGATACGCAGTATTTT CASSYRGTDTQYF
TRBJ2-7 NA TRBV6-1 NA TGTGCCAGCGGTCAGGGAGTGGAGCAGTACTTC CASGQGVEQYF
TRBJ1-2 NA TRBV9 TRBD1 TGTGCCAGCAGCGCCCAAATGGGACAGGGTGGCGGCTACACCTTC CASSAQMGQGGGYTF
TRBJ2-1 NA TRBV15 TRBD2 TGTGCCACCAGCAGAGACATGGGACTAGCGCCTTACAATGAGCAGTTCTTC CATSRDMGLAPYNEQFF
TRBJ1-2 NA TRBV14 NA TGTGCCAGCAGCCAGTGGGGGGCTGGCTATGGCTACACCTTC CASSQWGAGYGYTF
TRBJ1-1 NA TRBV10-1 NA TGCGCCAGCAGCGGTGGGGGTGATGAAGCTTTCTTT CASSGGGDEAFF
TRBJ2-3 NA TRBV9 NA TGTGCCAGCAGCGTAGGGGCAGGGGTTGCTGGCACAGATACGCAGTATTTT CASSVGAGVAGTDTQYF
TRBJ2-3 NA TRBV18 TRBD1 TGTGCCAGCTCACCACGGACAGGGGGCGGCACAGATACGCAGTATTTT CASSPRTGGGTDTQYF
TRBJ1-1 NA TRBV7-9 NA TGTGCCAGCAGCTTTGACAGGCAGAACACTGAAGCTTTCTTT CASSFDRQNTEAFF
TRBJ1-6 NA TRBV11-2 TRBD1 TGTGCCAGCAGCTTATTAGGGACAGGGGGTTATTCACCCCTCCACTTT CASSLLGTGGYSPLHF
TRBJ2-5 NA TRBV9 TRBD2 TGTGCCAGCAGCGTAGGAGGCGGGGGAGAGACCCAGTACTTC CASSVGGGGETQYF